Here is one TCR beta chain with its context. The antigen remains undetermined. These data come from a study of cytomegalovirus exposure and HLA in healthy donors. General observations from the study: The majority of TCR sequences were rare, yet some public TCRs appeared in many donors.

The primer mix had 60 Vbeta and 13 Jbeta primers. In the authors' workflow: Later work found 74 million or so unique TCR beta chains, with 9.5 million to 12 million shared. Some clones are missing from TCRdb's copy, which holds only in-frame ones; the method was immunoSEQ multiplex PCR. The DNA gave D and trimming, while V, J and clone size come from that table. Found here are over 150,000 clones, around four fifths of them singletons; the top ten hold 1.3%. This CDR3 spans 17 amino acids. Germline V CDR1 and CDR2: ENHRY, SYGVKD. Losses at the gene ends were 4 bases for V and 0 bases for J; bases not matched to a gene: 8.

The V and J genes are TRBV10-3 and TRBJ2-2; 7 positions match TRBD2. This clonotype originated in a woman aged 50 to 65 in good health and CMV-seronegative. Sequencing used PBMCs. In DNA form, the CDR3 reads TGTGCCATCAGTGGGCTGGCGAGCGGGGCGAACACCGGGGAGCTGTTTTTT. This codes for CAISGLASGANTGELFF.